This entry lists 6 T cell receptor beta chains sequenced from one sample in a study of long-term antiretroviral therapy in people with HIV. Version v3.0 of the immunoSEQ assay was performed at survey level. Clones were read by immunoSEQ multiplex PCR, and TCRdb kept only the in-frame ones, dropping some. The table shows about 28,000 clones, with more than 75% occurring only once. Sample: unsorted PBMCs, taken 2 years after starting antiretroviral therapy. All receptors come from a man aged 45-65 years with HIV.

This clone appeared a single time. The rearrangement links TRBV5-5 to TRBJ1-4; 10 positions match TRBD1. The V gene end was trimmed by 4 bases and the J gene end by 8 bases; junction bases not matched to a gene: 8. This CDR3 has 15 residues. Per the germline V gene, CDR1 is SGHKS and CDR2 is YYEKEE (reference sequence). CDR3: CASSDPGTGDEKLFF. The CDR3 DNA reads TGTGCCAGCAGCGACCCCGGGACAGGGGACGAAAAACTGTTTTTT.

This clone was detected a few times. The V call is TRBV2, the J call TRBJ2-7, with 9 nucleotides matching TRBD1. J gave up 5 bases and V 3 bases, and 8 bases lay outside the gene matches. This CDR3 has 15 amino acids. Germline CDR1 and CDR2: SNHLY and FYNNEI. The CDR3 DNA reads as TGTGCCAGCAGTGATACCGGGACAGGGAACCACGAGCAGTACTTC. Translated: CASSDTGTGNHEQYF.

This clone was seen a single time. The gene calls are TRBV5-6 and TRBJ2-1, with TRBD2 identical over 12 bases. Trimming at V came to 3 bases and at J to 7 bases, leaving 5 bases not matched to a gene. CDR1 and CDR2 from the germline V gene are SGHDT and YYEEEE. The CDR3 totals 15 residues. CDR3 amino acids: CASSSLAGGENEQFF. CDR3 DNA: TGTGCCAGCAGCTCTCTAGCGGGGGGGGAGAATGAGCAGTTCTTC.

V is TRBV11-2 and J is TRBJ2-3; no definite D call. Looked up from germline, CDR1 is SGHAT and CDR2 is FQNNGV. The CDR3 runs 13 residues. V gave up 3 bases and J gave up 2 bases, with 6 bases separating them. The CDR3 spells CASSFDFTDTQYF. The CDR3 nucleotides read TGTGCCAGCAGCTTCGACTTCACAGATACGCAGTATTTT.

This clone was seen only once. The chain carries TRBV30 and TRBJ1-5, with TRBD1 as a possible D gene (5 bases). Looked up from germline, CDR1 is GTSNPN and CDR2 is SVGIG (reference sequence). Trimming removed 0 bases from V and 6 bases from J, with 9 bases in between. The CDR3 runs 13 residues. The CDR3 sequence: CAWSVAGTQPQHF. The CDR3 region has the DNA TGTGCCTGGAGTGTGGCCGGGACTCAGCCCCAGCATTTT.

The chain has TRBV19 and TRBJ1-1; D call uncertain. The ends were cut back, 3 bases at V and 1 base at J, with 12 bases in the middle. The germline gives CDR1 LNHDA, CDR2 SQIVND (reference sequence). The CDR3 is 15 amino acids. In DNA form, the CDR3 reads TGTGCCAGTAGTATCACCTTGGCGGGGAACACTGAAGCTTTCTTT. Translation: CASSITLAGNTEAFF.